The source of this T cell receptor (beta chain) is a study of blood T cell repertoires in COVID-19. At the level of the study: Samples representing acute and convalescent COVID-19 were sourced from the United States, Italy and Spain.

Losses at the gene ends were 7 bases for V and 3 bases for J; bases not matched to a gene: 5. This CDR3 is built from 13 residues. In the study's own analysis: Estimates of nucleated cell counts were drawn from the amplification of reference gene primers. Measured with immunoSEQ multiplex PCR; TCRdb has only the in-frame clones, and not every one. V and J calls and clone size are as listed in that table; D and trimming were resolved from the DNA. The data show about 81,000 clones, with 89% seen just once and about 5% held by the top ten. The count of this clone is one. Sequenced input: peripheral blood. The chain links TRBV12-3 or TRBV12-4 to TRBJ2-5; 7 positions agree with TRBD2. This TCR came from an elderly woman with active COVID-19. Here the CDR3 DNA reads TGTGCCAGCACCACCCTAGCGGAAGAGACCCAGTACTTC. Protein: CASTTLAEETQYF.